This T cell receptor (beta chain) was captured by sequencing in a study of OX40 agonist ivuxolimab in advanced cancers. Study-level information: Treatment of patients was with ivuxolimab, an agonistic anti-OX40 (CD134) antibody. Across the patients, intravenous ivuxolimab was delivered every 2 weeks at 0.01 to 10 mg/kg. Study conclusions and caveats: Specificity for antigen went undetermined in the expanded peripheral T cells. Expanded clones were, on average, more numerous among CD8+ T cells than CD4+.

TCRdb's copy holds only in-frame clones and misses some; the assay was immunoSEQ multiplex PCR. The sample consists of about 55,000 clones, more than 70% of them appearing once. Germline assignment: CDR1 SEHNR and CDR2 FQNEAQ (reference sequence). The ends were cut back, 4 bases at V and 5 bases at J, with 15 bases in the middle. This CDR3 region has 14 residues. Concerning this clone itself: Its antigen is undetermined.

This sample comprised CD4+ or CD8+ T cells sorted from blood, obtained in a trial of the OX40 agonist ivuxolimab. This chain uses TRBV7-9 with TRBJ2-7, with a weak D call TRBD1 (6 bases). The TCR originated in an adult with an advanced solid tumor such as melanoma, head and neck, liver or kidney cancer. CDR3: CASSSGQSRNEQYF. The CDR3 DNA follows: TGTGCCAGCAGCTCTGGACAGTCCCGGAACGAGCAGTACTTC.